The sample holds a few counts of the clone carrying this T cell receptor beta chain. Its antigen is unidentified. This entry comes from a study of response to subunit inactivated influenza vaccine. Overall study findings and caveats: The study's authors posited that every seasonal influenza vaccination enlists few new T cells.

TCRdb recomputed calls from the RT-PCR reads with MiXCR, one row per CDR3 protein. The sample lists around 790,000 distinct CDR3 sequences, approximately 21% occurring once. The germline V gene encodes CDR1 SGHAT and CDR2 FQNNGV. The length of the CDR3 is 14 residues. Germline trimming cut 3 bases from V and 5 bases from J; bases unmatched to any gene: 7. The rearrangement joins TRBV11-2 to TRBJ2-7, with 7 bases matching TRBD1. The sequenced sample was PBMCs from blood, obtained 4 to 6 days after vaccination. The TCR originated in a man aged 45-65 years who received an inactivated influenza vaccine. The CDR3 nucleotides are TGTGCCAGCAGCTTTTCAGGGGGTGCAAACGAGCAGTACTTC. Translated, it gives CASSFSGGANEQYF.